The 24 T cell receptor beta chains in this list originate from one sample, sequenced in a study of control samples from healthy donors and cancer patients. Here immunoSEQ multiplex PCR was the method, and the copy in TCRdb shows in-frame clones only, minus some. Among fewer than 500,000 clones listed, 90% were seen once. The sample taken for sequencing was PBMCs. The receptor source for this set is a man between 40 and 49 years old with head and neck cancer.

This CDR3 is CASSPTGRLAKNEQFF. The CDR3 nucleotides are TGTGCCAGCAGCCCGACAGGGAGGCTAGCCAAGAATGAGCAGTTCTTC. This chain connects TRBV28 to TRBJ2-1; maybe TRBD1 (7 bases). CDR1 is MDHEN and CDR2 is SYDVKM in the germline V gene. Trimming took off 6 bases at V and 7 bases at J, with 22 bases between the two ends. The CDR3 loop spans 16 amino acids.

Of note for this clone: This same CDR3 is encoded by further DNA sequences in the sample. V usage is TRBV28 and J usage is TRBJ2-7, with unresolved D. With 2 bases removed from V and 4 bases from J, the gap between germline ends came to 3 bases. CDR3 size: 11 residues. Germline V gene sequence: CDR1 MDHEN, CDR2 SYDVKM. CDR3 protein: CASSLVYEQYF. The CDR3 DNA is TGTGCCAGCAGTTTAGTTTACGAGCAGTACTTC.

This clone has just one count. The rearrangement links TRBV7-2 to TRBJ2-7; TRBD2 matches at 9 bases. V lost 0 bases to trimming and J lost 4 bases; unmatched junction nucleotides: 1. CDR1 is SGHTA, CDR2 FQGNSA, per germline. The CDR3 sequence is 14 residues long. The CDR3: CASSLAAGGYEQYF. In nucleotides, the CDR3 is TGTGCCAGCAGCTTAGCAGCGGGGGGATACGAGCAGTACTTC. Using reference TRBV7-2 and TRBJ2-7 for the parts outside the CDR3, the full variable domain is GAGVSQSPSNKVTEKGKDVELRCDPISGHTALYWYRQSLGQGLEFLIYFQGNSAPDKSGLPSDRFSAERTGGSVSTLTIQRTQQEDSAVYLCASSLAAGGYEQYFGPGTRLTVT.

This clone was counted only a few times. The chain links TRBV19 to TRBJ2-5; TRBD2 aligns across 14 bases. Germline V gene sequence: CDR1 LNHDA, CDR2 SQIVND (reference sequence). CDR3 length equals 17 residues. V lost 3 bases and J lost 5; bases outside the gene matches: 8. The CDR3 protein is CASSIPLGTSGSETQYF. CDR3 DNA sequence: TGTGCCAGTAGTATTCCCTTGGGGACTAGCGGGAGTGAGACCCAGTACTTC.

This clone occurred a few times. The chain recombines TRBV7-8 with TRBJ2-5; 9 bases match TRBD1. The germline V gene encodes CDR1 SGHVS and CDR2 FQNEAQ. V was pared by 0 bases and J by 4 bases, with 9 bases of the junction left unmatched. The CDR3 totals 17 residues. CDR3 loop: CASSLAGPRQGVETQYF. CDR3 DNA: TGTGCCAGCAGCTTAGCTGGCCCGAGACAGGGGGTAGAGACCCAGTACTTC.

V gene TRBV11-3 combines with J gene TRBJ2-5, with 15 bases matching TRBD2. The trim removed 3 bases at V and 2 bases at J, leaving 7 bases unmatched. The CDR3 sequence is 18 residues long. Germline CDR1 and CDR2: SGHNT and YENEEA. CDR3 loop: CASSLGLAGGLGQETQYF. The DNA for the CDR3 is TGTGCCAGCAGCTTGGGACTAGCGGGGGGACTTGGGCAAGAGACCCAGTACTTC.

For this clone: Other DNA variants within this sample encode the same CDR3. CDR3 loop: CASSSGTAYNSPLHF. CDR3 in DNA: TGCGCCAGCAGCTCCGGGACAGCCTATAATTCACCCCTCCACTTT. The chain combines TRBV5-1 with TRBJ1-6; 7 bases fit TRBD1. Germline-derived CDR1 and CDR2 are SGHRS and YFSETQ. This CDR3 is 15 amino acids long. The ends lost 3 bases at V and 2 bases at J; junction bases unmatched: 2.

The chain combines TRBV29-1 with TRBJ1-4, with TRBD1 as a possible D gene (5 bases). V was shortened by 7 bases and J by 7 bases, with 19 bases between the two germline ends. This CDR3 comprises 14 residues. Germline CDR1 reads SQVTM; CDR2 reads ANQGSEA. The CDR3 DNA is TGCAGCGCAAAGAAGGGGTCGTCAGGTGAAAAACTGTTTTTT. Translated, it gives CSAKKGSSGEKLFF.

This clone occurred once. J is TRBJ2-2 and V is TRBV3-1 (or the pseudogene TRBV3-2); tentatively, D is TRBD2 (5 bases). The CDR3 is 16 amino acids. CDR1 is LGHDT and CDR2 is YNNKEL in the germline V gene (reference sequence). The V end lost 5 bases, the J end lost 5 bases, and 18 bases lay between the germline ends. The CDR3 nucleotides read TGTGCCAGCAGCGACCCGCGGGCTGTGGGAACCGGGGAGCTGTTTTTT. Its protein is CASSDPRAVGTGELFF.

This chain's CDR3 is CATSDPRYTGELFF. CDR3 sequence (DNA): TGTGCCACCAGTGACCCTCGTTACACCGGGGAGCTGTTTTTT. The chain couples TRBV24-1 to TRBJ2-2; D gene unclear. V was trimmed by 4 bases and J by 3 bases, leaving 8 bases between them. Per germline, CDR1 KGHDR and CDR2 SFDVKD. This CDR3 comprises 14 residues.

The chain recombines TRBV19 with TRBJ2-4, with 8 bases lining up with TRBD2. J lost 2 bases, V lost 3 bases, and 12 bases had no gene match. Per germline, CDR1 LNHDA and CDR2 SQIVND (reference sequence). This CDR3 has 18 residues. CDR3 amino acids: CASSMRSGSGVSKNIQYF. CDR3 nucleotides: TGTGCCAGTAGTATGAGGAGTGGTAGCGGGGTTTCCAAAAACATTCAGTACTTC.

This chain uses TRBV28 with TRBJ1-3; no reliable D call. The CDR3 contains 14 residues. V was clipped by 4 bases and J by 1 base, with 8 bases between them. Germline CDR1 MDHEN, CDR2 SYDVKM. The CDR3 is CASSSTVSGNTIYF. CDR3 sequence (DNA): TGTGCCAGCAGTTCCACCGTTTCTGGAAACACCATATATTTT. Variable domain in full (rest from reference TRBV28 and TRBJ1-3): DVKVTQSSRYLVKRTGEKVFLECVQDMDHENMFWYRQDPGLGLRLIYFSYDVKMKEKGDIPEGYSVSREKKERFSLILESASTNQTSMYLCASSSTVSGNTIYFGEGSWLTVV.

CDR3 region: CAISESVSKRGRVDEQFF. The CDR3 DNA reads as TGTGCCATCAGCGAATCGGTTTCGAAGCGGGGCCGGGTGGATGAGCAGTTCTTC. This chain uses TRBV10-3 with TRBJ2-1; TRBD2 matches 7 bases. Germline CDR1 and CDR2: ENHRY and SYGVKD. The CDR3 has 18 residues. V shed 6 bases and J 8 bases; nucleotides not matched to a gene: 22.

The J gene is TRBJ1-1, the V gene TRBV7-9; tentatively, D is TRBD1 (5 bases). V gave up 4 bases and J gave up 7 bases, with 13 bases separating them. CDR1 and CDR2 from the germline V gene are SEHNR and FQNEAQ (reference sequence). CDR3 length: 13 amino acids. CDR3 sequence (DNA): TGTGCCAGCAGCTCGGTGGGGGTAGGTGAAGCTTTCTTT. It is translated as CASSSVGVGEAFF. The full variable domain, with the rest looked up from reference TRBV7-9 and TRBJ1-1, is DTGVSQNPRHKITKRGQNVTFRCDPISEHNRLYWYRQTLGQGPEFLTYFQNEAQLEKSRLLSDRFSAERPKGSFSTLEIQRTEQGDSAMYLCASSSVGVGEAFFGQGTRLTVV.

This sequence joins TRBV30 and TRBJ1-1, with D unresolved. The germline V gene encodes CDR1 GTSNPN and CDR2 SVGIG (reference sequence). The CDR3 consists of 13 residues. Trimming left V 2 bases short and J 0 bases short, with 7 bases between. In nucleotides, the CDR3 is TGTGCCTGGAGTCGGCTGATGAACACTGAAGCTTTCTTT. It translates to CAWSRLMNTEAFF.

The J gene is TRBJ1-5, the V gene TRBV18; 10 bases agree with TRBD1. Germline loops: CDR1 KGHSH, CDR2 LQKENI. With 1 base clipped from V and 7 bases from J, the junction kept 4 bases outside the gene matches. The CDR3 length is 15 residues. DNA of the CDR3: TGTGCCAGCTCACCACGACAGGGGGCGAGGCAGCCCCAGCATTTT. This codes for CASSPRQGARQPQHF. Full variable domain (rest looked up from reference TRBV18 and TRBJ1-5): NAGVMQNPRHLVRRRGQEARLRCSPMKGHSHVYWYRQLPEEGLKFMVYLQKENIIDESGMPKERFSAEFPKEGPSILRIQQVVRGDSAAYFCASSPRQGARQPQHFGDGTRLSIL.

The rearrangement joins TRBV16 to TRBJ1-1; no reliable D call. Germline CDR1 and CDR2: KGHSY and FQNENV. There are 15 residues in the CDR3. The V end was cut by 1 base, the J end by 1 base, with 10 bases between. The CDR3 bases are TGTGCCAGCAGCCAATGGGATGGAAGGAACACTGAAGCTTTCTTT. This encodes CASSQWDGRNTEAFF.

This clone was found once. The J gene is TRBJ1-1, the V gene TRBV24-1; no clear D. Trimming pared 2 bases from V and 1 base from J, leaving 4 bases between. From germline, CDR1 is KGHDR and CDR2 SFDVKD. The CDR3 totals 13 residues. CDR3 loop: CATSDYENTEAFF. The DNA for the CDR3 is TGTGCCACCAGTGATTATGAGAACACTGAAGCTTTCTTT.

The CDR3 loop reads CASRREGVNEQFF. CDR3 in DNA: TGTGCCAGTAGACGCGAGGGGGTCAATGAGCAGTTCTTC. The rearrangement joins TRBV19 to TRBJ2-1; D might be TRBD1 (6 bases). The CDR3 extends over 13 amino acids. Looked up from germline, CDR1 is LNHDA and CDR2 is SQIVND (reference sequence). Deletions cut 6 bases from V and 6 bases from J, with 12 bases between.

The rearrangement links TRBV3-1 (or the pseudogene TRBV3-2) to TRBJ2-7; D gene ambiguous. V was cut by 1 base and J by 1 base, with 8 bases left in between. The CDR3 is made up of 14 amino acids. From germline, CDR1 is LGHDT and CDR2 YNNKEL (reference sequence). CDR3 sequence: CASSQVRPSYEQYF. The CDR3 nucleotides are TGTGCCAGCAGCCAAGTGCGACCTTCCTACGAGCAGTACTTC.

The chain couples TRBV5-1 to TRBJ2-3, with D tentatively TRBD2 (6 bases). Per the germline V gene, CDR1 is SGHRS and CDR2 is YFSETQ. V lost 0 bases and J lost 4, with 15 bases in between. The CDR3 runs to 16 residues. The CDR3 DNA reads TGCGCCAGCAGCTTGGATCCACCCGGGGGTGCAGATACGCAGTATTTT. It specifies CASSLDPPGGADTQYF.

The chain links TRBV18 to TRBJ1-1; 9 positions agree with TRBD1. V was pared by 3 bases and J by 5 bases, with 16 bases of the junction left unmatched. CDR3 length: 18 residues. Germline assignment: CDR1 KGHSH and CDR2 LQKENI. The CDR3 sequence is CASSPRPIEQGAGTEAFF. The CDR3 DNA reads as TGTGCCAGCTCACCGCGACCGATCGAACAGGGGGCAGGTACTGAAGCTTTCTTT.

The CDR3 sequence: CASSQGIQETQYF. CDR3 bases: TGCGCCAGCAGCCAAGGAATACAGGAGACCCAGTACTTC. This chain uses TRBV4-1 with TRBJ2-5; D is uncertain. CDR3 length: 13 amino acids. Trimming cost V 1 base and J 5 bases, with 8 bases left between them. Germline values: CDR1 MGHRA, CDR2 YSYEKL.

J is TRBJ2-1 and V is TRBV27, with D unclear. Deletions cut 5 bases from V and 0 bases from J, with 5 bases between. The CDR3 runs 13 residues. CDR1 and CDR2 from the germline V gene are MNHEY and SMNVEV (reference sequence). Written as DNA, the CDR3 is TGTGCCAGCAGTGCCAACTCCTACAATGAGCAGTTCTTC. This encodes CASSANSYNEQFF.